The 22 T cell receptor beta chains presented below share a single source sample, sequenced in a study of blood T cell repertoires in COVID-19. Only in-frame clones appear in the TCRdb table, and some are missing; sequencing was by immunoSEQ multiplex PCR. The table records 360,000 or so clones, roughly 90% of them present only once. Sample: PBMCs or T cells enriched from blood (not recorded which). The receptors come from a woman aged 25 to 39 who had been exposed to COVID-19.

This chain links TRBV27 with TRBJ2-5, with 9 bases aligning to TRBD2. V gave up 8 bases and J gave up 1 base; unmatched junction bases: 20. CDR3 length: 19 amino acids. Germline CDR1 MNHEY, CDR2 SMNVEV (reference sequence). CDR3 coding DNA: TGTGCCAGCTCGTACGCCGGGCTAGCGGGGCCCGGACCCCAAGAGACCCAGTACTTC. Encoded protein: CASSYAGLAGPGPQETQYF.

CDR3 sequence: CAWRGQGVLGEQYF. DNA of the CDR3: TGTGCCTGGAGAGGACAGGGGGTCTTGGGGGAGCAGTACTTC. The rearrangement joins TRBV30 to TRBJ2-7; 10 bases agree with TRBD1. With 3 bases clipped from V and 7 bases from J, the junction kept 9 bases outside the gene matches. Germline values: CDR1 GTSNPN, CDR2 SVGIG (reference sequence). This CDR3 is built from 14 residues.

The V call is TRBV5-1, the J call TRBJ2-7; no reliable D call. The CDR3 sequence is 13 residues long. CDR1 is SGHRS and CDR2 is YFSETQ in the germline V gene. Trimming stripped 1 base from V and 1 base from J, with 6 bases between. CDR3 sequence (DNA): TGCGCCAGCAGCTTGTTTCAATCCTACGAGCAGTACTTC. Amino acids: CASSLFQSYEQYF.

The chain uses TRBV5-6 and TRBJ1-2; TRBD1 agrees at 8 bases. Losses at the gene ends were 8 bases for V and 4 bases for J; bases not matched to a gene: 16. The CDR3 loop spans 16 amino acids. Per the germline V gene, CDR1 is SGHDT and CDR2 is YYEEEE. This chain's CDR3 is CASREQGESWIYGYTF. In nucleotides, the CDR3 is TGTGCCAGTAGGGAACAGGGGGAATCTTGGATCTATGGCTACACCTTC. Full variable domain (missing parts from reference TRBV5-6 and TRBJ1-2): DAGVTQSPTHLIKTRGQQVTLRCSPKSGHDTVSWYQQALGQGPQFIFQYYEEEERQRGNFPDRFSGHQFPNYSSELNVNALLLGDSALYLCASREQGESWIYGYTFGSGTRLTVV.

This rearrangement joins TRBV7-2 to TRBJ1-5; D might be TRBD1 (5 bases). Deletions cut 5 bases from V and 7 bases from J, with 12 bases between. This CDR3 has 13 residues. The germline CDR1 and CDR2 sequences are SGHTA and FQGNSA. CDR3 in amino acids: CASSPQGDQPQHF. As DNA, the CDR3 is TGTGCCAGCAGCCCCCAGGGTGACCAGCCCCAGCATTTT.

The chain uses TRBV27 and TRBJ2-7, with D possibly matching TRBD1 (5 bases). This CDR3 has 14 amino acids. Germline loops: CDR1 MNHEY, CDR2 SMNVEV (reference sequence). The V end was cut by 0 bases, the J end by 7 bases, with 13 bases between. The CDR3 loop reads CASSLSGQGLEQYF. The CDR3 region has the DNA TGTGCCAGCAGTTTATCTGGCCAGGGATTAGAGCAGTACTTC.

The chain joins TRBV3-1 (or the pseudogene TRBV3-2) to TRBJ1-6; no reliable D call. The germline V and J ends were trimmed by 4 bases and 6 bases, with 13 bases remaining between them. Germline CDR1 is LGHDT and CDR2 is YNNKEL (reference sequence). The CDR3 contains 15 residues. The CDR3 DNA reads TGTGCCAGCAGCCCGGCGGAGGGAGGTAATTCACCCCTCCACTTT. Protein product: CASSPAEGGNSPLHF.

The chain is built from TRBV7-9 and TRBJ1-6, with 8 bases aligning to TRBD1. V trimming: 5 bases; J trimming: 9 bases; junction bases outside the gene matches: 9. CDR3 length: 15 amino acids. Looked up from germline, CDR1 is SEHNR and CDR2 is FQNEAQ (reference sequence). CDR3 DNA sequence: TGTGCCAGCAGCCAAGGACAGGGTTTCGGTTCACCCCTCCACTTT. It translates to CASSQGQGFGSPLHF.

The V call is TRBV2, the J call TRBJ2-1; 11 bases map to TRBD2. The CDR3 consists of 15 residues. Germline CDR1 is SNHLY and CDR2 is FYNNEI. Trimming removed 3 bases from V and 7 bases from J; junction bases left unmatched: 5. Here the CDR3 reads CASSEASGRLNEQFF. CDR3 sequence (DNA): TGTGCCAGCAGTGAGGCTAGCGGGAGGTTAAATGAGCAGTTCTTC.

The chain combines TRBV11-2 with TRBJ1-2; no reliable D call. The CDR3 length is 13 residues. From germline, CDR1 is SGHAT and CDR2 FQNNGV. V was shortened by 5 bases and J by 6 bases, with 13 bases between the two germline ends. Here the CDR3 reads CASSPDYSHGYTF. In DNA form, the CDR3 reads TGTGCCAGCAGCCCCGATTACAGTCATGGCTACACCTTC.

The V and J genes are TRBV7-9 and TRBJ1-1; D is perhaps TRBD1 (6 bases). V lost 4 bases to trimming and J lost 0 bases, with 9 bases between them. Germline CDR1 is SEHNR and CDR2 is FQNEAQ (reference sequence). The CDR3 runs 14 residues. CDR3 loop: CASSSTGLNTEAFF. The CDR3 DNA reads as TGTGCCAGCAGCTCCACAGGGCTGAACACTGAAGCTTTCTTT.

The chain has TRBV7-8 and TRBJ2-1, with 8 bases matching TRBD1. Germline values: CDR1 SGHVS, CDR2 FQNEAQ. V dropped 1 base and J dropped 8; count of bases not matched to a gene: 10. This CDR3 has 16 residues. CDR3 in amino acids: CASSLGGMHRGDEQFF. Written as DNA, the CDR3 is TGTGCCAGCAGCTTAGGTGGGATGCACAGGGGGGATGAGCAGTTCTTC.

The chain carries TRBV19 and TRBJ2-4, with 7 bases fitting TRBD1. CDR1 is LNHDA, CDR2 SQIVND, per germline (reference sequence). V was clipped by 7 bases and J by 9 bases; unmatched bases: 12. This CDR3 spans 14 amino acids. CDR3 DNA: TGTGCCAGTAACAGGGGACAGCCTGATGCCATTCAGTACTTC. Encoded protein: CASNRGQPDAIQYF. The variable domain in full, with the rest retrieved from reference TRBV19 and TRBJ2-4, is DGGITQSPKYLFRKEGQNVTLSCEQNLNHDAMYWYRQDPGQGLRLIYYSQIVNDFQKGDIAEGYSVSREKKESFPLTVTSAQKNPTAFYLCASNRGQPDAIQYFGAGTRLSVL.

The rearrangement joins TRBV6-5 to TRBJ1-1, with TRBD1 matching over 11 bases. The CDR3 length is 14 residues. Germline V gene sequence: CDR1 MNHEY, CDR2 SVGAGI. Trimming took 4 bases from V and 5 from J; bases not matched to a gene: 3. CDR3 in amino acids: CASSLGTGGTEAFF. CDR3 nucleotides: TGTGCCAGCAGTTTAGGGACAGGGGGTACTGAAGCTTTCTTT.

DNA for the CDR3: TGTGCCAGCAGTTACGAGGGCAATCAGCCCCAGCATTTT. As protein: CASSYEGNQPQHF. The chain links TRBV6-2 or TRBV6-3 to TRBJ1-5, with D unresolved. V was clipped by 2 bases and J by 2 bases, with 4 bases between them. Germline V CDR1 and CDR2: MNHEY, SVGEGT. CDR3 size: 13 residues.

V usage is TRBV28 and J usage is TRBJ2-1, with TRBD2 identical over 8 bases. The CDR3 is 14 amino acids. V trimming: 5 bases; J trimming: 7 bases; junction bases outside the gene matches: 7. Germline V gene sequence: CDR1 MDHEN, CDR2 SYDVKM. CDR3: CASSKAGDGNEQFF. CDR3 bases: TGTGCCAGCAGTAAAGCGGGAGATGGGAATGAGCAGTTCTTC.

The V gene is TRBV19, the J gene TRBJ2-4; 7 bases are shared with TRBD2. CDR1 LNHDA and CDR2 SQIVND come from the germline V gene (reference sequence). V lost 3 bases to trimming and J lost 3 bases; unmatched junction nucleotides: 5. The CDR3 has 15 amino acids. The CDR3 bases are TGTGCCAGTAGTATTGGGAGGGGTGGCAAAAACATTCAGTACTTC. Its translation: CASSIGRGGKNIQYF.

The rearrangement joins TRBV18 to TRBJ1-3; 9 bases match TRBD1. Trimming removed 3 bases from V and 0 bases from J; junction bases left unmatched: 6. The CDR3 has 17 residues. Germline values: CDR1 KGHSH, CDR2 LQKENI. The DNA for the CDR3 is TGTGCCAGCTCACCCTACGGACAGGGGACCTCTGGAAACACCATATATTTT. Its protein product is CASSPYGQGTSGNTIYF.

J is TRBJ1-2 and V is TRBV27; D is undetermined. The V gene's germline CDR1 is MNHEY and CDR2 SMNVEV (reference sequence). The V end was cut by 0 bases, the J end by 5 bases, with 7 bases between. This CDR3 contains 13 residues. CDR3: CASSLSMLYGYTF. CDR3 DNA sequence: TGTGCCAGCAGTTTATCGATGCTATATGGCTACACCTTC.

The CDR3 region is CAIKPGQNQPQHF. The CDR3 region has the DNA TGTGCCATCAAGCCGGGACAGAATCAGCCCCAGCATTTT. The gene calls are TRBV10-3 and TRBJ1-5; 7 bases align to TRBD1. The CDR3 has 13 amino acids. The junction had 4 bases not matched to a gene; V was cut back by 7 bases and J by 4 bases. CDR1 and CDR2 (germline): ENHRY, SYGVKD.

The chain links TRBV18 to TRBJ1-2; 7 positions agree with TRBD1. The CDR3 totals 13 residues. The V and J ends lost 6 bases and 4 bases, in that order; junction bases with no gene match: 5. In germline, CDR1 is KGHSH, CDR2 LQKENI. The CDR3 region has the DNA TGTGCCAGCTCGCCGACAGGGAGCTATGGCTACACCTTC. It codes for CASSPTGSYGYTF.

The chain joins TRBV28 to TRBJ2-1; maybe TRBD2 (6 bases). CDR3 length: 13 residues. Germline assignment: CDR1 MDHEN and CDR2 SYDVKM. Deletions cut 2 bases from V and 9 bases from J, with 11 bases between. CDR3 in DNA: TGTGCCAGCAGTTTAAACGGGGGACTTGAGCAGTTCTTC. Residues: CASSLNGGLEQFF.